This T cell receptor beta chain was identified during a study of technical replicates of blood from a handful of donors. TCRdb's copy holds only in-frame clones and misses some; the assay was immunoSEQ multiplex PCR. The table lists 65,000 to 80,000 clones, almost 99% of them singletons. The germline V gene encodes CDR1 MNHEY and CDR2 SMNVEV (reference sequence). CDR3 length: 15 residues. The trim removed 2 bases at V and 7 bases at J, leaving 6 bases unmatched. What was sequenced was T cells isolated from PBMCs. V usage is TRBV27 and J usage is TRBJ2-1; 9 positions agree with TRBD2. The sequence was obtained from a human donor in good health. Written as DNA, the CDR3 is TGTGCCAGCAGTTTAATCGCTAGCGGGGAGAATGAGCAGTTCTTC. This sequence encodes CASSLIASGENEQFF.